This TCR beta chain was documented in a study of beta chain features in type 1 diabetes. Study findings and constraints: Across patients, naive, central memory and Treg TCRB repertoires exhibited apparently greater similarity than was observed across healthy donors. Fewer junction insertions and more nucleotide deletions appeared in type 1 diabetes patients.

Since all of the isolated RNA was reverse transcribed, expressed TCRB transcripts were what got sequenced. Approximately 3.7 million reads per sample on average were obtained from naive, central memory and regulatory T cell samples. Repertoires were generated with immunoSEQ multiplex PCR, while TCRdb's copy carries only in-frame clones and drops some. The repertoire has around 330,000 clones, 9.5% to 12% of them found once; the top ten carry more than 0.015%. Regarding this clone: Its antigen remains unknown.

The V and J ends lost 6 bases and 1 base, in that order; junction bases with no gene match: 4. Germline CDR1 and CDR2: MDHEN and SYDVKM. The CDR3 is 15 amino acids. One heparinised blood draw, averaging about 120 mL, came from each donor. This TCR was sampled from a woman aged 25 to 45 in good health. The sample was naive CD4+ T cells from blood. This chain connects TRBV28 to TRBJ2-3, with TRBD2 matching 10 bases. The CDR3 DNA is TGTGCCAGCAGCATTCTAGCGGGGGGCACAGATACGCAGTATTTT. As protein: CASSILAGGTDTQYF.